A single sample gave rise to the 27 T cell receptor beta chains below, sequenced in a study of T cell changes during pregnancy in multiple sclerosis. Profiling relied on immunoSEQ multiplex PCR, and the TCRdb table lists in-frame clones only, not all of them. The sample contains 60,000 or so clones, 91% of which appear only once. Sequenced material: CD4+ T cells from peripheral blood mononuclear cells, taken after pregnancy. All receptors come from a female donor in good health, enrolled as a control in a pregnancy study.

The chain is built from TRBV5-4 and TRBJ1-1, with unresolved D. The CDR3 sequence is 12 residues long. The V end was cut by 0 bases, the J end by 11 bases, with 11 bases between. Germline CDR1 SGHNT, CDR2 YYREEE (reference sequence). The CDR3 nucleotides read TGTGCCAGCAGCTTGGACATGGTCGGGGCTTTCTTT. Translation gives CASSLDMVGAFF.

The chain uses TRBV5-5 and TRBJ1-5; 8 bases fit TRBD1. CDR3 length: 16 residues. The V gene's germline CDR1 is SGHKS and CDR2 YYEKEE (reference sequence). The junction had 12 bases not matched to a gene; V was cut back by 5 bases and J by 5 bases. Here the CDR3 reads CASSYSDRGLDQPQHF. The CDR3 DNA reads as TGTGCCAGCAGTTATAGCGACAGGGGACTGGATCAGCCCCAGCATTTT.

The V and J genes are TRBV11-3 and TRBJ2-1, with 7 bases aligning to TRBD1. V was clipped by 5 bases and J by 4 bases; unmatched bases: 8. This CDR3 spans 15 amino acids. The germline gives CDR1 SGHNT, CDR2 YENEEA. CDR3 coding DNA: TGTGCCAGCAGCCCGCCAGGGGGTTCATACAATGAGCAGTTCTTC. It is translated as CASSPPGGSYNEQFF.

J is TRBJ2-5 and V is TRBV6-5; no clear D gene. CDR3 length: 14 residues. Per germline, CDR1 MNHEY and CDR2 SVGAGI. V was cut by 0 bases and J by 2 bases, with 7 bases left in between. CDR3 sequence (DNA): TGTGCCAGCAGTTACTCTCACAGACAAGAGACCCAGTACTTC. This encodes CASSYSHRQETQYF.

J is TRBJ1-1 and V is TRBV7-8; 8 positions agree with TRBD1. After removal of 2 bases from V and 4 bases from J, the junction contained 6 bases not matched to a gene. CDR1 and CDR2 from the germline V gene are SGHVS and FQNEAQ. The CDR3 totals 15 residues. CDR3 loop: CASSLIQGAFTEAFF. The CDR3 nucleotides are TGTGCCAGCAGCTTAATTCAGGGGGCGTTCACTGAAGCTTTCTTT.

V and J are TRBV7-3 and TRBJ1-2; 7 nucleotides line up with TRBD1. The CDR3 contains 16 residues. Germline V CDR1 and CDR2: SGHTA, FQGTGA. V trimming: 4 bases; J trimming: 0 bases; junction bases outside the gene matches: 8. Here the CDR3 DNA reads TGTGCCAGCAGCTCGAACGGACAGGAAACTAACTATGGCTACACCTTC. It specifies CASSSNGQETNYGYTF.

In DNA form, the CDR3 reads TGTGCCAGCAGCTGGGACACGAACACTGAAGCTTTCTTT. This sequence encodes CASSWDTNTEAFF. The V gene is TRBV7-2, the J gene TRBJ1-1, with a tentative D call TRBD1 (6 bases). This CDR3 is built from 13 residues. The ends were cut back, 4 bases at V and 1 base at J, with 7 bases in the middle. The V gene's germline CDR1 is SGHTA and CDR2 FQGNSA.

The chain carries TRBV10-3 and TRBJ2-5; tentatively, D is TRBD1 (6 bases). The CDR3 has 13 amino acids. The ends were cut back, 7 bases at V and 5 bases at J, with 14 bases in the middle. The germline V gene encodes CDR1 ENHRY and CDR2 SYGVKD. Here the CDR3 reads CAITHRDGETQYF. In nucleotides, the CDR3 is TGTGCCATCACCCACAGGGATGGGGAGACCCAGTACTTC.

V usage is TRBV18 and J usage is TRBJ1-2; D is ambiguous. CDR1 and CDR2 from the germline V gene are KGHSH and LQKENI. This CDR3 contains 15 residues. Between the trimmed V and J ends, which lost 4 bases and 1 base, there was a span of 13 bases. The CDR3: CASSLGPGLNYGYTF. The DNA of the CDR3 is TGTGCCAGCTCACTCGGTCCAGGCCTTAACTATGGCTACACCTTC.

The rearrangement joins TRBV11-3 to TRBJ2-7, with D maybe TRBD1 (6 bases). The CDR3 loop spans 15 amino acids. V dropped 4 bases and J dropped 6 bases, with 19 bases sitting between them. CDR1 is SGHNT and CDR2 is YENEEA in the germline V gene. Here the CDR3 reads CASSSVGRGAVEQYF. In nucleotides, the CDR3 is TGTGCCAGCAGCTCGGTTGGCAGGGGAGCGGTCGAGCAGTACTTC.

V is TRBV30 and J is TRBJ2-7, with TRBD1 matching 10 bases. The CDR3 covers 13 residues. Germline V gives CDR1 GTSNPN, CDR2 SVGIG (reference sequence). After removal of 2 bases from V and 3 bases from J, the junction contained 1 base not matched to a gene. As DNA, the CDR3 is TGTGCCTGGAGTCGGGACAGGGGCTACGAGCAGTACTTC. Translated, it gives CAWSRDRGYEQYF.

This chain links TRBV19 with TRBJ1-5; 7 bases match TRBD1. Germline V CDR1 and CDR2: LNHDA, SQIVND (reference sequence). CDR3 length equals 15 residues. The junction had 8 bases not matched to a gene; V was cut back by 5 bases and J by 4 bases. CDR3 nucleotides: TGTGCCAGTAGTCAAGGGGGCTCAGGGAATCAGCCCCAGCATTTT. Amino acid sequence: CASSQGGSGNQPQHF.

The CDR3 reads CASSTAGTGDYEQYF. In DNA, the CDR3 is TGTGCCAGCAGTACTGCCGGGACAGGGGACTACGAGCAGTACTTC. The chain employs TRBV27 and TRBJ2-7; TRBD1 matches at 10 bases. Unmatched junction bases numbered 7, after V lost 5 bases and J lost 3 bases. This CDR3 has 15 amino acids. The germline gives CDR1 MNHEY, CDR2 SMNVEV (reference sequence).

The chain couples TRBV4-2 to TRBJ1-4, with unresolved D. V was trimmed by 1 base and J by 4 bases, leaving 13 bases between them. CDR3 length: 16 residues. The germline CDR1 and CDR2 sequences are LGHNA and YNFKEQ. The CDR3 DNA sequence: TGTGCCAGCAGCCAAGTTTTTGGAGAGATTAATGAAAAACTGTTTTTT. As protein: CASSQVFGEINEKLFF.

The chain recombines TRBV7-2 with TRBJ1-4; tentatively, D is TRBD1 (6 bases). This CDR3 has 15 residues. The germline gives CDR1 SGHTA, CDR2 FQGNSA. V lost 1 base, J lost 8 bases, and 14 bases lay in between. The CDR3 loop is CASSLGLGAQEKLFF. The DNA of the CDR3 is TGTGCCAGCAGCTTAGGTTTGGGGGCGCAGGAAAAACTGTTTTTT.

The rearrangement uses TRBV5-1 and TRBJ2-4; possibly TRBD2 for D (7 bases). Trimming removed 5 bases at V and 6 bases at J, with 18 bases between. Per germline, CDR1 SGHRS and CDR2 YFSETQ. The CDR3 is 15 residues long. CDR3 nucleotide sequence: TGCGCCAGCAGACCGATGGGAGGGGGACCAAACATTCAGTACTTC. Protein: CASRPMGGGPNIQYF.

V gene TRBV7-9 combines with J gene TRBJ2-3, with TRBD2 identical over 9 bases. The J segment lost 3 bases and the V segment lost 11 bases, leaving 6 bases of the junction unmatched. The germline CDR1 and CDR2 sequences are SEHNR and FQNEAQ (reference sequence). The CDR3 extends over 13 amino acids. Here the CDR3 reads CAVPSGATDTQYF. DNA of the CDR3: TGTGCCGTACCTAGCGGGGCTACAGATACGCAGTATTTT.

The chain uses TRBV19 and TRBJ1-4; no clear D gene. Germline CDR1 reads LNHDA; CDR2 reads SQIVND (reference sequence). Trimming pared 6 bases from V and 0 bases from J, leaving 17 bases between. The CDR3 is made up of 17 amino acids. The CDR3 loop reads CASRYGNSYATNEKLFF. The CDR3 nucleotides read TGTGCCAGTAGATATGGTAACTCATATGCAACTAATGAAAAACTGTTTTTT. Supplemented by reference TRBV19 and TRBJ1-4, the full variable domain reads DGGITQSPKYLFRKEGQNVTLSCEQNLNHDAMYWYRQDPGQGLRLIYYSQIVNDFQKGDIAEGYSVSREKKESFPLTVTSAQKNPTAFYLCASRYGNSYATNEKLFFGSGTQLSVL.

This clone has more than one count but fewer than ten. The V and J genes are TRBV30 and TRBJ1-1, with 7 bases aligning to TRBD1. This CDR3 is 12 amino acids long. V gave up 7 bases and J gave up 4 bases; unmatched junction bases: 6. Germline lookup yields CDR1 GTSNPN and CDR2 SVGIG (reference sequence). CDR3: CASHRGGTEAFF. Here the CDR3 DNA reads TGTGCCTCGCACAGGGGAGGCACTGAAGCTTTCTTT.

The genes are TRBV6-4 and TRBJ1-2, with D unclear. CDR3 length equals 13 residues. V lost 0 bases, J lost 8 bases, and 10 bases lay in between. Germline V gene data show CDR1 as MRHNA and CDR2 as SNTAGT. The CDR3 sequence: CASSDSRVGGYTF. Written as DNA, the CDR3 is TGTGCCAGCAGTGACTCGCGGGTGGGGGGCTACACCTTC.

This chain joins TRBV11-3 and TRBJ1-2, with D unresolved. Trimming stripped 0 bases from V and 8 bases from J, with 13 bases between. The CDR3 is made up of 14 amino acids. The germline V gene has CDR1 SGHNT and CDR2 YENEEA. Written as DNA, the CDR3 is TGTGCCAGCAGCTTAGATCGGGAGGCCGGGGGCTACACCTTC. Its protein product is CASSLDREAGGYTF.

The chain is built from TRBV6-6 and TRBJ2-5; TRBD2 is a possible D gene (5 bases). V was pared by 7 bases and J by 5 bases, with 23 bases between. Germline loops: CDR1 MNHNY, CDR2 SVGAGI (reference sequence). This CDR3 has 16 residues. The CDR3 loop is CASKPHTLDFGETQYF. The CDR3 coding sequence is TGTGCCAGCAAACCCCACACCCTGGACTTTGGGGAGACCCAGTACTTC.

The gene calls are TRBV6-6 and TRBJ1-5; a weak D match, TRBD1 (6 bases). The better agreement between TRBJ2-3 and the DNA end casts doubt on the J call. Germline V gene data show CDR1 as MNHNY and CDR2 as SVGAGI (reference sequence). The CDR3 loop spans 16 amino acids. The CDR3 DNA reads TGTGCCAGCAGTTACTCAGGGCCCGGGGACAATCAGCCCCAGTATTTT. Translated: CASSYSGPGDNQPQYF.

This chain uses TRBV10-1 with TRBJ1-5; D is perhaps TRBD1 (5 bases). The CDR3 has 16 amino acids. Per germline, CDR1 WNHNN and CDR2 SYGVQD (reference sequence). V was clipped by 9 bases and J by 1 base, with 19 bases between them. CDR3 nucleotides: TGCGCCAGATATAGTGGACAATCCATCAGCAATCAGCCCCAGCATTTT. Encoded protein: CARYSGQSISNQPQHF.

V and J are TRBV15 and TRBJ1-2; D is uncertain. The V gene's germline CDR1 is LNHNV and CDR2 YYDKDF (reference sequence). Trimming removed 1 base at V and 8 bases at J, with 14 bases between. This CDR3 region has 14 residues. CDR3 in amino acids: CATSRAGWPYGYTF. CDR3 bases: TGTGCCACCAGCAGAGCGGGGTGGCCCTACGGCTACACCTTC.

This clone occurred once. This chain uses TRBV4-2 with TRBJ1-2; TRBD1 aligns across 10 bases. J lost 3 bases, V lost 1 base, and 5 bases had no gene match. The length of the CDR3 is 16 residues. Per germline, CDR1 LGHNA and CDR2 YNFKEQ. This CDR3 reads CASSQGGTGEHYGYTF. The DNA for the CDR3 is TGTGCCAGCAGCCAAGGGGGGACAGGGGAGCACTATGGCTACACCTTC.

This chain links TRBV7-3 with TRBJ2-2; tentatively, D is TRBD1 (6 bases). The CDR3 loop spans 16 amino acids. V was cut by 2 bases and J by 0 bases, with 10 bases left in between. Per germline, CDR1 SGHTA and CDR2 FQGTGA. The CDR3 reads CASSLVYRANTGELFF. The CDR3 DNA follows: TGTGCCAGCAGCTTAGTCTACAGGGCGAACACCGGGGAGCTGTTTTTT.